Following are 17 T cell receptor beta chains from one sample sequenced in a study of glioma-infiltrating T cells. TCR alpha and beta CDR3 regions were amplified from RNA using iRepertoire nested multiplex PCR. TCRdb passed the multiplex PCR reads through MiXCR, listing each CDR3 protein once. The sample contains a few hundred thousand distinct CDR3 sequences, 41% of which appear only once. The material sequenced was glioma tissue, nonneoplastic brain tissue, or PBMCs (not recorded which). These receptor sequences come from a human donor with low-grade glioma or glioblastoma, undergoing nonglioma brain surgery, or in good health (not recorded which).

This clonotype was seen once. The chain employs TRBV10-3 and TRBJ2-5; 10 bases fit TRBD2. The CDR3 is 15 amino acids. J gave up 11 bases and V 4 bases, and 13 bases lay outside the gene matches. Per the germline V gene, CDR1 is ENHRY and CDR2 is SYGVKD. The CDR3 protein is CAISVGLAEGYEQYF. The CDR3 DNA reads TGTGCCATCAGTGTTGGACTAGCGGAAGGATATGAGCAGTACTTC.

This CDR3 reads CASSTLAGVNGELFF. CDR3 sequence (DNA): TGTGCCAGCAGTACGCTAGCGGGAGTTAACGGGGAGCTGTTTTTT. The rearrangement uses TRBV6-2 or TRBV6-3 and TRBJ2-2; 10 bases agree with TRBD2. Germline V gene lookup returns CDR1 MNHEY and CDR2 SVGEGT. This CDR3 is 15 amino acids long. V lost 5 bases, J lost 7 bases, and 7 bases stayed unmatched.

J is TRBJ2-3 and V is TRBV6-6, with TRBD2 matching over 10 bases. CDR3 length equals 14 residues. The germline V gene has CDR1 MNHNY and CDR2 SVGAGI (reference sequence). V gave up 5 bases and J gave up 5 bases; unmatched junction bases: 4. The CDR3 region has the DNA TGTGCCAGCAGTCTATTAGCGGGAGGAGATACGCAGTATTTT. It yields the protein CASSLLAGGDTQYF.

As regards this clonotype: This may be a read error, as it is one base from a much larger clone. This chain links TRBV6-5 with TRBJ2-1; 10 nucleotides match TRBD2. Germline V gives CDR1 MNHEY, CDR2 SVGAGI. V gave up 1 base and J gave up 6 bases; unmatched junction bases: 9. CDR3 length equals 17 residues. Written as DNA, the CDR3 is TGTGCCAGCAGTTACTTTGGGACTAGCGTTTACAGCAATGAGCAGTTCTTC. Protein sequence: CASSYFGTSVYSNEQFF.

This clonotype was observed many times. The chain is built from TRBV6-2 or TRBV6-3 and TRBJ2-5; perhaps TRBD2 as D (6 bases). V lost 7 bases and J lost 3, with 9 bases in between. Germline CDR1 reads MNHEY; CDR2 reads SVGEGT. This CDR3 has 12 amino acids. The CDR3 bases are TGTGCCAGCAATCGGAGGGAAGAGACCCAGTACTTC. Protein sequence: CASNRREETQYF.

This clonotype showed up just a few times. The chain has TRBV7-2 and TRBJ1-1, with D uncertain. The CDR3 spans 15 residues. Germline CDR1 is SGHTA and CDR2 is FQGNSA. Deletions cut 2 bases from V and 9 bases from J, with 19 bases between. The CDR3 DNA follows: TGTGCCAGCAGCTTAACGAGGGATGGACGGGGAAAAGCTTTCTTT. It yields the protein CASSLTRDGRGKAFF.

This clonotype was counted ten times or more. This sequence joins TRBV28 and TRBJ1-5; TRBD1 aligns across 7 bases. Germline V gene data show CDR1 as MDHEN and CDR2 as SYDVKM. The CDR3 length is 15 residues. V lost 5 bases, J lost 5 bases, and 9 bases stayed unmatched. CDR3 protein: CASSPKQGFYQPQHF. The DNA for the CDR3 is TGTGCCAGCAGTCCAAAACAGGGGTTTTATCAGCCCCAGCATTTT.

With regard to this clonotype: One end of the junction fails to match germline, which may point to a read error. The chain employs TRBV7-2 and TRBJ2-2; the D gene is possibly TRBD1 (6 bases). The CDR3 runs to 14 residues. Germline values: CDR1 SGHTA, CDR2 FQGNSA. CDR3 sequence: CAISIGQSNGELFF. The CDR3, as DNA: TGTGCCATCAGCATCGGACAGTCGAACGGGGAGCTGTTTTTT. Combining the CDR3 with reference TRBV7-2 and TRBJ2-2 gives the whole variable domain GAGVSQSPSNKVTEKGKDVELRCDPISGHTALYWYRQSLGQGLEFLIYFQGNSAPDKSGLPSDRFSAERTGGSVSTLTIQRTQQEDSAVYLCAISIGQSNGELFFGEGSRLTVL.

The V gene is TRBV20-1, the J gene TRBJ2-5, with D perhaps matching TRBD1 (5 bases). This CDR3 contains 13 residues. Per germline, CDR1 DFQATT and CDR2 SNEGSKA (reference sequence). The germline V and J ends were trimmed by 2 bases and 1 base, with 8 bases remaining between them. Here the CDR3 reads CSARRQIQETQYF. CDR3 nucleotides: TGCAGTGCTAGACGACAGATCCAAGAGACCCAGTACTTC.

This clonotype has a count of ten or more. The J gene is TRBJ2-1, the V gene TRBV28, with 7 nucleotides matching TRBD1. With 3 bases clipped from V and 7 bases from J, the junction kept 6 bases outside the gene matches. Looked up from germline, CDR1 is MDHEN and CDR2 is SYDVKM. CDR3 length: 14 residues. This CDR3 is CASSFFQGVNEQFF. In nucleotides, the CDR3 is TGTGCCAGCAGTTTCTTCCAGGGGGTGAATGAGCAGTTCTTC. The variable domain in full, with the rest retrieved from reference TRBV28 and TRBJ2-1, is DVKVTQSSRYLVKRTGEKVFLECVQDMDHENMFWYRQDPGLGLRLIYFSYDVKMKEKGDIPEGYSVSREKKERFSLILESASTNQTSMYLCASSFFQGVNEQFFGPGTRLTVL.

This chain connects TRBV4-2 to TRBJ2-7; no definite D call. CDR3 length: 15 amino acids. Deletions cut 4 bases from V and 0 bases from J, with 13 bases between. The germline V gene has CDR1 LGHNA and CDR2 YNFKEQ. This chain's CDR3 is CASSPHDRSSYEQYF. The CDR3 DNA is TGTGCCAGCAGCCCTCATGACCGTTCCTCCTACGAGCAGTACTTC.

This clonotype has just a few counts. The gene calls are TRBV4-3 and TRBJ2-2; TRBD1 or TRBD2 may be the D gene (5 bases each). This CDR3 has 16 residues. CDR1 LGHNA and CDR2 YSLEER come from the germline V gene. Trimming stripped 3 bases from V and 1 base from J, with 12 bases between. CDR3 DNA sequence: TGCGCCAGCAGCCAGGGGGATAGGGAGAACACCGGGGAGCTGTTTTTT. It translates to CASSQGDRENTGELFF.

In this sample, this clonotype turned up a few times. The chain recombines TRBV20-1 with TRBJ1-5, with D possibly being TRBD1 (5 bases). This CDR3 has 15 residues. Germline CDR1 reads DFQATT; CDR2 reads SNEGSKA (reference sequence). V gave up 0 bases and J gave up 2 bases, with 11 bases separating them. CDR3 DNA sequence: TGCAGTGCTAGAGATAGAGGCAGGGGCAATCAGCCCCAGCATTTT. It specifies CSARDRGRGNQPQHF.

This clonotype appeared a single time. The chain employs TRBV6-1 and TRBJ2-7, with 11 bases matching TRBD1. V lost 10 bases and J lost 9; bases outside the gene matches: 14. Germline CDR1 and CDR2: MNHNS and SASEGT. The CDR3 is 14 residues long. The DNA for the CDR3 is TGTGCCATCAGGGAGGGGACAGGGGGATCTGGGCAGTACTTC. Residues: CAIREGTGGSGQYF.

With respect to this clonotype: Germline is not matched at one junction end, which may reflect a read error. The chain recombines TRBV7-2 with TRBJ1-3; D remains unclear. The CDR3 is 17 residues long. Per germline, CDR1 SGHTA and CDR2 FQGNSA. This CDR3 reads CASSLELAGWGGNIIYF. In nucleotides, the CDR3 is TGTGCCAGCAGCTTAGAGTTGGCGGGGTGGGGTGGAAACATCATATATTTT.

The chain combines TRBV10-3 with TRBJ2-1; D gene unclear. Trimming left V 6 bases short and J 7 bases short, with 16 bases between. CDR3 length: 14 amino acids. CDR1 ENHRY and CDR2 SYGVKD come from the germline V gene. The CDR3 region has the DNA TGTGCCATCAGCGCGACTTACCTCGGAAATGAGCAGTTCTTC. Protein: CAISATYLGNEQFF.

This clonotype came up many times. The chain is built from TRBV28 and TRBJ2-5; the match to TRBD1 covers 8 bases. The germline CDR1 and CDR2 sequences are MDHEN and SYDVKM. V lost 3 bases, J lost 1 base, and 7 bases stayed unmatched. The CDR3 runs to 16 residues. The CDR3 DNA reads TGTGCCAGCAGTTTCTCCGGGACAGGAGGCCAAGAGACCCAGTACTTC. Residues: CASSFSGTGGQETQYF.